Listed here are 18 T cell receptor beta chains from one sample, sequenced in a study of blood T cell repertoires in COVID-19. TCRdb's copy holds only in-frame clones and misses some; the assay was immunoSEQ multiplex PCR. Of roughly 250,000 clones listed, about 87% were seen once; the top ten hold approximately 0.9%. Sequencing was done on a sample of PBMCs or T cells enriched from blood (not recorded which). Receptors originate from a man in his fifties who had been exposed to COVID-19.

The V gene is TRBV6-1, the J gene TRBJ1-4; tentatively, D is TRBD1 (6 bases). This CDR3 contains 15 residues. The V gene's germline CDR1 is MNHNS and CDR2 SASEGT. V lost 3 bases and J 11 bases, leaving 19 bases between the germline ends. The CDR3: CASSETNGQYRKLFF. CDR3 sequence (DNA): TGTGCCAGCAGTGAGACTAACGGACAGTACCGTAAACTGTTTTTT.

This clone was seen a few times. The chain is built from TRBV10-1 and TRBJ2-7; 9 positions agree with TRBD2. With 6 bases clipped from V and 0 bases from J, the junction kept 12 bases outside the gene matches. Germline assignment: CDR1 WNHNN and CDR2 SYGVQD (reference sequence). This CDR3 has 17 residues. The CDR3: CASSPGTSSTSSYEQYV. The CDR3 coding sequence is TGCGCCAGCAGCCCCGGGACTAGCTCTACTAGCTCCTACGAGCAGTACGTC.

The rearrangement joins TRBV7-6 to TRBJ2-1; no firm D call. With 2 bases removed from V and 3 bases from J, the gap between germline ends came to 8 bases. The CDR3 consists of 14 residues. Germline V gene sequence: CDR1 SGHVS, CDR2 FNYEAQ. The CDR3 DNA is TGTGCCAGCAGCTTATCCCCGGTCTACAATGAGCAGTTCTTC. Its protein product is CASSLSPVYNEQFF. Using reference TRBV7-6 and TRBJ2-1 for the parts outside the CDR3, the full variable domain is GAGVSQSPRYKVTKRGQDVALRCDPISGHVSLYWYRQALGQGPEFLTYFNYEAQQDKSGLPNDRFSAERPEGSISTLTIQRTEQRDSAMYRCASSLSPVYNEQFFGPGTRLTVL.

This chain joins TRBV6-5 and TRBJ2-1, with 14 nucleotides matching TRBD2. The CDR3 has 16 residues. In germline, CDR1 is MNHEY, CDR2 SVGAGI. The ends lost 4 bases at V and 6 bases at J; junction bases unmatched: 5. This CDR3 is CASSLRGLAGVNEQFF. CDR3 in DNA: TGTGCCAGCAGTTTACGGGGACTAGCGGGAGTCAATGAGCAGTTCTTC.

CDR3 protein: CASSPLGSGGNTGELFF. The CDR3 bases are TGTGCCAGCAGCCCCCTCGGGAGCGGGGGGAACACCGGGGAGCTGTTTTTT. V and J are TRBV3-1 (or the pseudogene TRBV3-2) and TRBJ2-2; 8 positions agree with TRBD2. The CDR3 is made up of 17 amino acids. Per germline, CDR1 LGHDT and CDR2 YNNKEL (reference sequence). Trimming cost V 4 bases and J 1 base; bases outside gene matches: 8.

V gene TRBV5-1 combines with J gene TRBJ2-1; 11 bases are a match to TRBD2. Germline V gene lookup returns CDR1 SGHRS and CDR2 YFSETQ. CDR3 length equals 15 residues. Losses at the gene ends were 1 base for V and 10 bases for J; bases not matched to a gene: 7. The CDR3 region has the DNA TGCGCCAGCAGCTTGAGTCTAGCGGGAGGCCAAGAGCAGTTCTTC. Amino acids: CASSLSLAGGQEQFF.

The genes are TRBV10-3 and TRBJ1-1, with a tentative D call TRBD1 (6 bases). Trimming pared 4 bases from V and 0 bases from J, leaving 15 bases between. The CDR3 sequence is 16 residues long. CDR1 is ENHRY and CDR2 is SYGVKD in the germline V gene. This chain's CDR3 is CAISARGRDMNTEAFF. The CDR3 DNA reads TGTGCCATCAGTGCCAGGGGACGCGACATGAACACTGAAGCTTTCTTT.

V and J are TRBV28 and TRBJ1-3, with no clear D. The CDR3 length is 15 residues. V was shortened by 3 bases and J by 3 bases, with 12 bases between the two germline ends. Germline V CDR1 and CDR2: MDHEN, SYDVKM. In DNA form, the CDR3 reads TGTGCCAGCAGTTTGGAGAGGGCTAGTGGAAACACCATATATTTT. Translated: CASSLERASGNTIYF.

Points on this clone: At the DNA level, this CDR3 is encoded by other sequences in the same sample as well. The V and J genes are TRBV7-2 and TRBJ2-7; D gene ambiguous. Between the trimmed V and J ends, which lost 6 bases and 3 bases, there was a span of 6 bases. The CDR3 is 11 amino acids. Germline CDR1 reads SGHTA; CDR2 reads FQGNSA. CDR3 nucleotides: TGTGCCAGCAGTTCCTACTACGAGCAGTACTTC. This translates into CASSSYYEQYF.

V and J are TRBV11-3 and TRBJ2-5, with a tentative D call TRBD1 (6 bases). V dropped 1 base and J dropped 1 base, with 16 bases sitting between them. Germline V lookup: CDR1 SGHNT, CDR2 YENEEA. The length of the CDR3 is 17 residues. CDR3 sequence: CASSLGQGMGSQETQYF. CDR3 bases: TGTGCCAGCAGCTTAGGCCAGGGGATGGGGTCCCAAGAGACCCAGTACTTC. Full variable domain (remainder filled in from reference TRBV11-3 and TRBJ2-5): EAGVVQSPRYKIIEKKQPVAFWCNPISGHNTLYWYLQNLGQGPELLIRYENEEAVDDSQLPKDRFSAERLKGVDSTLKIQPAELGDSAVYLCASSLGQGMGSQETQYFGPGTRLLVL.

This clone was detected only once. The rearrangement uses TRBV6-5 and TRBJ1-5; possibly TRBD1 for D (5 bases). Germline CDR1 reads MNHEY; CDR2 reads SVGAGI. V lost 6 bases to trimming and J lost 1 base, with 13 bases between them. This CDR3 has 15 residues. The CDR3 sequence is CASRPRVGSNQPQHF. CDR3 coding DNA: TGTGCCAGCAGACCCAGGGTCGGGAGCAATCAGCCCCAGCATTTT.

This sequence joins TRBV18 and TRBJ2-3; D not resolved. Germline-derived CDR1 and CDR2 are KGHSH and LQKENI. The ends were cut back, 2 bases at V and 1 base at J, with 10 bases in the middle. The CDR3 contains 15 residues. This chain's CDR3 is CASSPSGWGTDTQYF. The DNA for the CDR3 is TGTGCCAGCTCACCATCGGGTTGGGGCACAGATACGCAGTATTTT.

The V and J genes are TRBV18 and TRBJ1-4, with D perhaps TRBD1 (5 bases). With 2 bases removed from V and 2 bases from J, the gap between germline ends came to 9 bases. In germline, CDR1 is KGHSH, CDR2 LQKENI. The length of the CDR3 is 15 residues. In nucleotides, the CDR3 is TGTGCCAGCTCACCATCGGCAGGGACTAATGAAAAACTGTTTTTT. Protein sequence: CASSPSAGTNEKLFF.

The chain is built from TRBV10-3 and TRBJ2-7, with D possibly being TRBD1 (6 bases). The CDR3 runs 14 residues. Trimming took off 0 bases at V and 2 bases at J, with 8 bases between the two ends. The germline V gene has CDR1 ENHRY and CDR2 SYGVKD. This CDR3 reads CAISESRTAYEQYF. CDR3 nucleotide sequence: TGTGCCATCAGTGAGTCGAGGACAGCCTACGAGCAGTACTTC.

V and J are TRBV9 and TRBJ1-5; the D gene is possibly TRBD1 (5 bases). Trimming stripped 4 bases from V and 7 bases from J, with 18 bases between. The germline CDR1 and CDR2 sequences are SGDLS and YYNGEE. The CDR3 has 15 amino acids. CDR3 DNA sequence: TGTGCCAGCAGCATCGGGACTTCGGGAGAGCAGCCCCAGCATTTT. This encodes CASSIGTSGEQPQHF.

The chain combines TRBV29-1 with TRBJ2-7; the match to TRBD2 covers 12 bases. CDR1 is SQVTM, CDR2 ANQGSEA, per germline. CDR3 length equals 16 residues. V shed 4 bases, J shed 1 base, and the junction held 8 bases outside the gene matches. The DNA for the CDR3 is TGCAGCGTTGGCCCTAAGACTAGCGGGGGATCCTACGAGCAGTACTTC. It is translated as CSVGPKTSGGSYEQYF.

This chain uses TRBV30 with TRBJ2-3; D possibly corresponds to TRBD2 (5 bases). The CDR3 covers 14 residues. Germline V gene sequence: CDR1 GTSNPN, CDR2 SVGIG (reference sequence). Trimming cost V 0 bases and J 1 base, with 8 bases left between them. In DNA, the CDR3 is TGTGCCTGGAGTGTGGTCGGGGGCACAGATACGCAGTATTTT. Protein sequence: CAWSVVGGTDTQYF.

The chain combines TRBV9 with TRBJ1-1, with D possibly matching TRBD1 (5 bases). V dropped 7 bases and J dropped 4 bases, with 14 bases sitting between them. The CDR3 spans 13 residues. Germline V gene sequence: CDR1 SGDLS, CDR2 YYNGEE. CDR3 DNA: TGTGCCAGCGGGAGCGGGGGGTTCACTGAAGCTTTCTTT. Translation: CASGSGGFTEAFF.